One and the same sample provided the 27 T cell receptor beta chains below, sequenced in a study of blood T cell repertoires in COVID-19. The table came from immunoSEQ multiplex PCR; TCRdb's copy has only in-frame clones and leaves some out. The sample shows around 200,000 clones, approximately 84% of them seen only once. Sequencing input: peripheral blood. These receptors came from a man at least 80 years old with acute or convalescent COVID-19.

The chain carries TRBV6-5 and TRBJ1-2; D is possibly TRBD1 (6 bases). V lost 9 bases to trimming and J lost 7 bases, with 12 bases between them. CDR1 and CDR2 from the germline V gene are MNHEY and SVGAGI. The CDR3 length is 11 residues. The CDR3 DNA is TGTGCCAGTTACAGGGTTGGTGGCTACACCTTC. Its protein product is CASYRVGGYTF.

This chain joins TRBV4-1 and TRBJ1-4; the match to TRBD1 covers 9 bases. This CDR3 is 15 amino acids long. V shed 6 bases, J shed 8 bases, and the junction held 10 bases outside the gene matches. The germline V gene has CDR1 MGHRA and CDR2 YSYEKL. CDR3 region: CASRTSGQGHEKLFF. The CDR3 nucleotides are TGCGCCAGCAGAACATCGGGACAGGGCCACGAAAAACTGTTTTTT.

CDR3 residues: CASSLLAGGASSYEQYV. The CDR3 region has the DNA TGTGCCAGCAGCTTACTAGCGGGAGGCGCTAGCTCCTACGAGCAGTACGTC. This chain joins TRBV11-2 and TRBJ2-7; 11 nucleotides match TRBD2. The CDR3 consists of 17 residues. In germline, CDR1 is SGHAT, CDR2 FQNNGV. V shed 2 bases, J shed 0 bases, and the junction held 6 bases outside the gene matches.

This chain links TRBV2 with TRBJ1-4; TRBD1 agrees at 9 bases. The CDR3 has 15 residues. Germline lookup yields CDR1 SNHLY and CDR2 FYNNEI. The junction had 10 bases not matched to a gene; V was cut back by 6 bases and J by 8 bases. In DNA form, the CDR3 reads TGTGCCAGCAGATTGGGACAGGGAGGAATGGAAAAACTGTTTTTT. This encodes CASRLGQGGMEKLFF.

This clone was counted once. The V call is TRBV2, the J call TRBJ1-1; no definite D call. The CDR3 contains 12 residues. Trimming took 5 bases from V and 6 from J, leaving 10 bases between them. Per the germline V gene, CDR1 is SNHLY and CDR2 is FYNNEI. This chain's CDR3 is CASSPTIAEAFF. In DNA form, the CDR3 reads TGTGCCAGCAGTCCTACTATTGCTGAAGCTTTCTTT.

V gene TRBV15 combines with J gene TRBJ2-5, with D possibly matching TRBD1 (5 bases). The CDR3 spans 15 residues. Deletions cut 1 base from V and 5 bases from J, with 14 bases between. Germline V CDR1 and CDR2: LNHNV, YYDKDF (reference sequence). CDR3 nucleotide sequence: TGTGCCACCAGCAGAGGGATAGGGGTCGGGGAGACCCAGTACTTC. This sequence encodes CATSRGIGVGETQYF.

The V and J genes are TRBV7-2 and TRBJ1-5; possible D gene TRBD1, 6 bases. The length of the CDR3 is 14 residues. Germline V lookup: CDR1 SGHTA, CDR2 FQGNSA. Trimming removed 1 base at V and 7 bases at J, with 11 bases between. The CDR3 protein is CASSLGGPWQPQHF. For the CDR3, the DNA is TGTGCCAGCAGCTTAGGGGGGCCCTGGCAGCCCCAGCATTTT. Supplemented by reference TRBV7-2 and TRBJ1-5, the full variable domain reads GAGVSQSPSNKVTEKGKDVELRCDPISGHTALYWYRQSLGQGLEFLIYFQGNSAPDKSGLPSDRFSAERTGGSVSTLTIQRTQQEDSAVYLCASSLGGPWQPQHFGDGTRLSIL.

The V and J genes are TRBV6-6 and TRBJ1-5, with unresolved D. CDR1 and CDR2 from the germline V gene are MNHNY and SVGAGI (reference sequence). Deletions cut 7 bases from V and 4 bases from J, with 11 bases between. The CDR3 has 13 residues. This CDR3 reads CASTSSQNQPQHF. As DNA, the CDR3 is TGTGCCAGCACCTCCTCTCAGAATCAGCCCCAGCATTTT.

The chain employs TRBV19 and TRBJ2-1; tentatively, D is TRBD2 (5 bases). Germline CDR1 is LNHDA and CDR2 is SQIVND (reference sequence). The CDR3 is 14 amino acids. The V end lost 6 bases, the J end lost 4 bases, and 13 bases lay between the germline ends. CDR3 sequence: CASSLGSGYNEQFF. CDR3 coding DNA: TGTGCCAGTAGCTTGGGAAGCGGATACAATGAGCAGTTCTTC.

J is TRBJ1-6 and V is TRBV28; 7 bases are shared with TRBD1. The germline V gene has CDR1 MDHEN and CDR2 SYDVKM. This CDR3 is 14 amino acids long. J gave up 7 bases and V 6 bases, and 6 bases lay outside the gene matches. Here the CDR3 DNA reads TGTGCCAGCAGACGGACAGGCTCCAATTCACCCCTCCACTTT. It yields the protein CASRRTGSNSPLHF.

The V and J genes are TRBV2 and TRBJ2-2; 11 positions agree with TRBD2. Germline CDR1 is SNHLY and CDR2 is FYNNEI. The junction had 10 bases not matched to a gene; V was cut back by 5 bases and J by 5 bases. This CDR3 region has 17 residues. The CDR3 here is CASSLNLAGGGTGELFF. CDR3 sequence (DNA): TGTGCCAGCAGTTTAAACCTAGCGGGAGGCGGGACCGGGGAGCTGTTTTTT.

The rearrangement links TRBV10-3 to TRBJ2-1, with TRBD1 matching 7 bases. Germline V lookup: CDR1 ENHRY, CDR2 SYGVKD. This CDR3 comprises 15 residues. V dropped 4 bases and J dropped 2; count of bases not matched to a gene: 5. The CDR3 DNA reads TGTGCCATCAGTGCGCGACAGGGAGCCTACAATGAGCAGTTCTTC. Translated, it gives CAISARQGAYNEQFF.

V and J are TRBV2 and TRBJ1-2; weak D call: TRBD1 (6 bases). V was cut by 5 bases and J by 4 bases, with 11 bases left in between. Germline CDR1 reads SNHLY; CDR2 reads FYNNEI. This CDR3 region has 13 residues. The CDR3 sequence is CASSPGQVYGYTF. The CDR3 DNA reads TGTGCCAGCAGTCCGGGACAAGTCTATGGCTACACCTTC. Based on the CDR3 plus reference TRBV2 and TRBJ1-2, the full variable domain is EPEVTQTPSHQVTQMGQEVILRCVPISNHLYFYWYRQILGQKVEFLVSFYNNEISEKSEIFDDQFSVERPDGSNFTLKIRSTKLEDSAMYFCASSPGQVYGYTFGSGTRLTVV.

Written as DNA, the CDR3 is TGCGCCACCAGCCCACAGGGCGGAAACACCATATATTTT. Translating gives CATSPQGGNTIYF. The gene calls are TRBV10-2 and TRBJ1-3, with TRBD1 as a possible D gene (6 bases). Trimming removed 10 bases from V and 4 bases from J, with 14 bases in between. CDR3 length equals 13 residues. Germline values: CDR1 WSHSY, CDR2 SAAADI.

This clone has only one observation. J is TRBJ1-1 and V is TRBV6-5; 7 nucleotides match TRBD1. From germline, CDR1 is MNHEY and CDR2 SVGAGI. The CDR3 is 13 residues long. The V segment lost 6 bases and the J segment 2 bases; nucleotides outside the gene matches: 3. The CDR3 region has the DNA TGTGCCAGCAGCCGGGACAGTAACACTGAAGCTTTCTTT. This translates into CASSRDSNTEAFF.

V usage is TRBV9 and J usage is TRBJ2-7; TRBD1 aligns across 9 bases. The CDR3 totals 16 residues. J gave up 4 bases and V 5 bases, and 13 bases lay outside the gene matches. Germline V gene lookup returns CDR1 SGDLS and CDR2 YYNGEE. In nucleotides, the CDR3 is TGTGCCAGCAGGCTCGTTGACTCCGGGACAGGGTACGAGCAGTACGTC. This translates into CASRLVDSGTGYEQYV.

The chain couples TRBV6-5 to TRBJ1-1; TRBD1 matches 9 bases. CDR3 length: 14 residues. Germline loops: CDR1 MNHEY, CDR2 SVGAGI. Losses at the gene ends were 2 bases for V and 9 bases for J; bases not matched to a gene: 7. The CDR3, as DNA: TGTGCCAGCAGTTACCTACAGGGGGCGGAAAAAGCTTTCTTT. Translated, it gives CASSYLQGAEKAFF.

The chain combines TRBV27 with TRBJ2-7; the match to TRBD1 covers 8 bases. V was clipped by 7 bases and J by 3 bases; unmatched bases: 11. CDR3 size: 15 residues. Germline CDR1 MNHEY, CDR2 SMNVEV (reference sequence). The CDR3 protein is CASNSPDRVLYEQYF. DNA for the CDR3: TGTGCCAGCAACTCACCGGACAGGGTCCTCTACGAGCAGTACTTC.

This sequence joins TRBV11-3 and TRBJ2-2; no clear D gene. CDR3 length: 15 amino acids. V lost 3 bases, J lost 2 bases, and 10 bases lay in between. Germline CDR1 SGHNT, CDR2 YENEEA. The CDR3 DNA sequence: TGTGCCAGCAGCTTGACACAACTTAACACCGGGGAGCTGTTTTTT. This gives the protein CASSLTQLNTGELFF.

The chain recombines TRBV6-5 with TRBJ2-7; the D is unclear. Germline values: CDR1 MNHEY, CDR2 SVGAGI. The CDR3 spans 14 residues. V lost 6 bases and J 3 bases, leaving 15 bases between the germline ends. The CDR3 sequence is CASSPQQILYEQYF. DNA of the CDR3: TGTGCCAGCAGCCCACAGCAGATTCTCTACGAGCAGTACTTC.

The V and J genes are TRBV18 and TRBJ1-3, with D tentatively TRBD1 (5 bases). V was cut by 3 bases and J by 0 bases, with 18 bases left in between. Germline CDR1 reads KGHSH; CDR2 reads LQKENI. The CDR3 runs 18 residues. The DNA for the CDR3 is TGTGCCAGCTCACCCCGGGGGAAGGACGGCAGCTCTGGAAACACCATATATTTT. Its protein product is CASSPRGKDGSSGNTIYF.

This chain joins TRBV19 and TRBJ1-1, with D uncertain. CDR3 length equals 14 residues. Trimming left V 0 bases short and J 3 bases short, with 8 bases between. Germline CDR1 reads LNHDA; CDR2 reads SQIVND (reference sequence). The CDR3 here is CASSIEQPYTEAFF. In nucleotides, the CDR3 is TGTGCCAGTAGTATAGAACAGCCCTACACTGAAGCTTTCTTT.

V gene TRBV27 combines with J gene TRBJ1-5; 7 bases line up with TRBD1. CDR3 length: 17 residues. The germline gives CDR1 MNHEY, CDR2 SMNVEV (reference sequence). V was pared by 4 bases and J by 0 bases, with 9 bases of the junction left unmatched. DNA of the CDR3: TGTGCCAGCAGTTCAGGGACAGCGATAACTAGCAATCAGCCCCAGCATTTT. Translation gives CASSSGTAITSNQPQHF.

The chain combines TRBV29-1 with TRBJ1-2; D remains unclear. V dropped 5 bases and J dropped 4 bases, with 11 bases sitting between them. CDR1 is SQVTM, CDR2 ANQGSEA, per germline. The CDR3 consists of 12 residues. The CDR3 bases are TGCAGCGTTCAGGTTGAACGCTATGGCTACACCTTC. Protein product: CSVQVERYGYTF.

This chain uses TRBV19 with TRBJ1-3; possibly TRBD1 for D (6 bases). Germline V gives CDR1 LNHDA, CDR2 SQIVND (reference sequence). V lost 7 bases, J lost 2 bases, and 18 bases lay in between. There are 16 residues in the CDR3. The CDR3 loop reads CASIPTGSRAGNTIYF. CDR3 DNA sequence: TGTGCCAGTATCCCCACAGGGAGTCGAGCTGGAAACACCATATATTTT.

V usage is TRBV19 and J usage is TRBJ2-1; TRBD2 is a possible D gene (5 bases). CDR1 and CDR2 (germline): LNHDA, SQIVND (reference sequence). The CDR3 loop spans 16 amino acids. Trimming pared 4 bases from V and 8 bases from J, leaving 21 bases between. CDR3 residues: CASSSSRSLAFDEQFF. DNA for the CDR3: TGTGCCAGTAGTAGCTCTCGGAGTCTAGCTTTCGATGAGCAGTTCTTC.

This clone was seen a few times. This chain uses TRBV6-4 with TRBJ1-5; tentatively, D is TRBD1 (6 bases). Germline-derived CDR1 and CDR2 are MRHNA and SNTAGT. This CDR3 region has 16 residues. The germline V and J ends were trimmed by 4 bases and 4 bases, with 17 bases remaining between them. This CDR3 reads CASSGSRGATNQPQHF. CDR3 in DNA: TGTGCCAGCAGTGGTTCCAGGGGCGCCACAAATCAGCCCCAGCATTTT.